This TCR beta chain was identified in a study of OX40 agonist ivuxolimab in advanced cancers. Produced via immunoSEQ multiplex PCR; TCRdb's table is partial and in-frame only. Seen here are 74,000 or so clones, under 95% observed once, and the top ten hold 13% to 15%. V lost 1 base, J lost 4 bases, and 10 bases lay in between. Germline V gene data show CDR1 as SGHVS and CDR2 as FQNEAQ. The CDR3 totals 15 residues. The V gene is TRBV7-8, the J gene TRBJ1-4; D unresolved. The sequence was obtained from an adult with an advanced solid tumor such as melanoma, head and neck, liver or kidney cancer. The specimen comprised CD4+ or CD8+ T cells sorted from blood, sampled in a trial of the OX40 agonist ivuxolimab. Written as DNA, the CDR3 is TGTGCCAGCAGCTTAGTTGTGCGCGGTAATGAAAAACTGTTTTTT. This sequence encodes CASSLVVRGNEKLFF. The full variable domain, rest sourced from reference TRBV7-8 and TRBJ1-4, is GAGVSQSPRYKVAKRGQDVALRCDPISGHVSLFWYQQALGQGPEFLTYFQNEAQLDKSGLPSDRFFAERPEGSVSTLKIQRTQQEDSAVYLCASSLVVRGNEKLFFGSGTQLSVL.